Presented here are 4 T cell receptor beta chains from one specimen sequenced in a study of CD8+CD57+ T cells in acquired aplastic anemia. Before being chosen for sequencing, patients had shown CD8+CD57+ cell expansion by flow cytometry. Researchers used genomic DNA as the template to profile TCR beta VDJ and CDR3. In TCRdb, the reads were re-called with MiXCR into one record per CDR3 protein. Among around 210,000 distinct CDR3 sequences listed, over 55% were seen once. Sequenced: sorted CD4+, CD8+, or CD8+CD57+ T cells (not recorded which) from PBMCs. The receptors shown here come from a human donor with aplastic anemia.

The chain uses TRBV2 and TRBJ2-3; 15 bases agree with TRBD2. J lost 3 bases, V lost 8 bases, and 6 bases had no gene match. This CDR3 contains 16 residues. Germline V gives CDR1 SNHLY, CDR2 FYNNEI. This CDR3 reads CASGGTSGGLTDTQYF. The CDR3 DNA reads as TGTGCCAGCGGGGGGACTAGCGGGGGGCTTACAGATACGCAGTATTTT.

Note on this clonotype: At one end the junction does not follow the germline gene, possibly because of a read error. This CDR3 is CASRWGSENAEAFF. The CDR3 coding sequence is TGTGCCAGCAGGTGGGGGTCGGAGAACGCTGAAGCTTTCTTT. The V gene is TRBV5-6, the J gene TRBJ1-1; D is perhaps TRBD1 (5 bases). Germline V gene data show CDR1 as SGHDT and CDR2 as YYEEEE. This CDR3 contains 14 residues.

This clonotype was recorded at least ten times. The rearrangement links TRBV12-3 or TRBV12-4 to TRBJ2-3, with D perhaps TRBD1 or TRBD2 (7 bases each). V dropped 3 bases and J dropped 5 bases, with 9 bases sitting between them. This CDR3 has 13 residues. CDR3 amino acids: CASSFRGGDTQYF. Here the CDR3 DNA reads TGTGCCAGCAGTTTCAGGGGGGGAGATACGCAGTATTTT.

This sequence joins TRBV5-1 and TRBJ2-2; no clear D gene. The germline V gene encodes CDR1 SGHRS and CDR2 YFSETQ. The CDR3 is 15 residues long. The ends were cut back, 3 bases at V and 0 bases at J, with 9 bases in the middle. The CDR3 spells CASSYEGPNTGELFF. CDR3 nucleotides: TGCGCCAGCAGCTACGAAGGGCCGAACACCGGGGAGCTGTTTTTT.